This T cell receptor (beta chain) was profiled in a study of OX40 agonist ivuxolimab in advanced cancers. Study information: Aged roughly 23 to 80 with a mean of 60 years, they were 82.7% male. The study, taken as a whole, reports: Both CD4+ and CD8+ T cell populations in blood had undergone clonal expansion by week 6 at 0.1 to 3.0 mg/kg.

Comments on this clone: Its antigen is still unknown.

The CDR3 is 13 amino acids. V gave up 6 bases and J gave up 4 bases, with 12 bases separating them. Germline V gene data show CDR1 as SNHLY and CDR2 as FYNNEI. Profiling relied on immunoSEQ multiplex PCR, and the TCRdb table lists in-frame clones only, not all of them. This sample has fewer than 90,000 clones, with approximately 92% found just once. This chain uses TRBV2 with TRBJ1-2; a possible D gene is TRBD1 (6 bases). Sequences were derived from CD4+ or CD8+ T cells sorted from blood, sampled in a trial of the OX40 agonist ivuxolimab. The receptor was isolated from an adult with an advanced solid tumor such as melanoma, head and neck, liver or kidney cancer. CDR3 nucleotide sequence: TGTGCCAGCAGAGTCGGACAGCCCTATGGCTACACCTTC. Translating it yields CASRVGQPYGYTF.